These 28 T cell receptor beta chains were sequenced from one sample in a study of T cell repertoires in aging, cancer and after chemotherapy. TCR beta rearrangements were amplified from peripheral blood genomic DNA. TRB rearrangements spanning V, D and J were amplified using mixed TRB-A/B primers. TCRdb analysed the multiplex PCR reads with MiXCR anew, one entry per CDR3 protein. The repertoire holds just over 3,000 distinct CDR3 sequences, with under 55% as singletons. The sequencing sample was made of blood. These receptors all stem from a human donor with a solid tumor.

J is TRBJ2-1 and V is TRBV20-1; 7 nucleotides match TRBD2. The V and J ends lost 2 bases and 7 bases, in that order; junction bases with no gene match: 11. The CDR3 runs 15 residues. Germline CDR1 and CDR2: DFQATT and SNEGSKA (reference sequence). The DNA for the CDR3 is TGCAGTGCTAGACCGGAAGGGCTAGCGGTGAATGAGCAGTTCTTC. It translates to CSARPEGLAVNEQFF.

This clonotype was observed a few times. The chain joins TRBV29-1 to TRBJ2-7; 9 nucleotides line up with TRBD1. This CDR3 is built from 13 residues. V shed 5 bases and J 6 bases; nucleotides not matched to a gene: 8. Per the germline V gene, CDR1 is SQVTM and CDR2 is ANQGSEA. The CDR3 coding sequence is TGCAGCGTTCGGGAGGACAGGGGAGGCGAGCAGTACTTC. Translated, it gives CSVREDRGGEQYF.

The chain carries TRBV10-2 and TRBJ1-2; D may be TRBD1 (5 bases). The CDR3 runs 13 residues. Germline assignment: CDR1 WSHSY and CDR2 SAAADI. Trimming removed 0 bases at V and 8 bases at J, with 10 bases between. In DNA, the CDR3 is TGCGCCAGCAGTGAGTCTTTGGGGCACGGCTACACCTTC. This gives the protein CASSESLGHGYTF.

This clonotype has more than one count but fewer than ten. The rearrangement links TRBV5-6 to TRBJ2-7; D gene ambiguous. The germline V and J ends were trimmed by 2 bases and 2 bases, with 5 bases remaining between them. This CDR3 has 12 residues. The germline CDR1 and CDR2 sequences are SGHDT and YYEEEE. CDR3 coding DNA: TGTGCCAGCAGCTTCCGCCCCTACGAGCAGTACTTC. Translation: CASSFRPYEQYF.

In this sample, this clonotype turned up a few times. CDR3 DNA sequence: TGCGCCAGCAGTGTAAGGAAAGAGACCCAGTACTTC. Its translation: CASSVRKETQYF. The chain joins TRBV10-2 to TRBJ2-5, with no clear D. This CDR3 spans 12 amino acids. In germline, CDR1 is WSHSY, CDR2 SAAADI. Trimming stripped 4 bases from V and 3 bases from J, with 6 bases between.

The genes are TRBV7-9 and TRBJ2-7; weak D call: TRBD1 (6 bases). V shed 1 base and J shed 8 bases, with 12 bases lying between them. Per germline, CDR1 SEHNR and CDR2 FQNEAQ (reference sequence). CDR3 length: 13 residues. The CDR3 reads CASSLEGGKKQYF. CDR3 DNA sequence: TGTGCCAGCAGCTTAGAAGGGGGAAAGAAGCAGTACTTC. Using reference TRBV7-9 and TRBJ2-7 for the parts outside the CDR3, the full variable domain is DTGVSQNPRHKITKRGQNVTFRCDPISEHNRLYWYRQTLGQGPEFLTYFQNEAQLEKSRLLSDRFSAERPKGSFSTLEIQRTEQGDSAMYLCASSLEGGKKQYFGPGTRLTVT.

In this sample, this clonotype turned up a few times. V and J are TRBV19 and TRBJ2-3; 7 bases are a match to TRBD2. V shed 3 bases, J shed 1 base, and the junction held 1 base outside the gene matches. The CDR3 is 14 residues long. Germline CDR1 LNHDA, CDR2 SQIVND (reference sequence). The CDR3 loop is CASSMGGGTDTQYF. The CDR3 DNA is TGTGCCAGTAGTATGGGGGGGGGCACAGATACGCAGTATTTT.

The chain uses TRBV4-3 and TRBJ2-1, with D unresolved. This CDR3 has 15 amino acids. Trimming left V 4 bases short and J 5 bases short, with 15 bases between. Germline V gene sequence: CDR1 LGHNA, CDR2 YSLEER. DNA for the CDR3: TGCGCCAGCAGCCCGAACGAGTGTCAAGACAATGAGCAGTTCTTC. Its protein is CASSPNECQDNEQFF.

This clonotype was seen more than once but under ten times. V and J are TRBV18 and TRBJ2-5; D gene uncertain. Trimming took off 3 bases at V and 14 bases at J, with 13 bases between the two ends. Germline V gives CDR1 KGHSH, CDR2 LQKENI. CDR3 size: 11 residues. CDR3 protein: CASSPALDIYF. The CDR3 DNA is TGTGCCAGCTCACCCGCACTTGACATCTACTTC. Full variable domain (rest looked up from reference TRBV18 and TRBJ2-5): NAGVMQNPRHLVRRRGQEARLRCSPMKGHSHVYWYRQLPEEGLKFMVYLQKENIIDESGMPKERFSAEFPKEGPSILRIQQVVRGDSAAYFCASSPALDIYFGPGTRLLVL.

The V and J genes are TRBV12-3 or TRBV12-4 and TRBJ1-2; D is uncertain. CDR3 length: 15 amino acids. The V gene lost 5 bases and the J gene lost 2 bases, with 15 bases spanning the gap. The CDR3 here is CASSPGGSGNYGYTF. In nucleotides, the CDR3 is TGTGCCAGCAGTCCCGGAGGGTCTGGGAACTATGGCTACACCTTC.

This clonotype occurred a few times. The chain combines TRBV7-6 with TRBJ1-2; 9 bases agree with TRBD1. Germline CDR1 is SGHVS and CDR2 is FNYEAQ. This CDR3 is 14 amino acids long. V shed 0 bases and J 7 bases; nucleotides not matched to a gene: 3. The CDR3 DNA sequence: TGTGCCAGCAGCTTAGCGCGGGGACAGGGTGGCTACACCTTC. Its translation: CASSLARGQGGYTF.

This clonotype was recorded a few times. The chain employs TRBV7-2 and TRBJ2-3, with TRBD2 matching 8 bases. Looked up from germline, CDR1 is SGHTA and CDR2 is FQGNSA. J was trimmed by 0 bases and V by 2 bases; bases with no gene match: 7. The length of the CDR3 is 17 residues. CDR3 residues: CASSLILRGRSTDTQYF. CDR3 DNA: TGTGCCAGCAGCTTAATTCTCCGCGGGAGGAGCACAGATACGCAGTATTTT.

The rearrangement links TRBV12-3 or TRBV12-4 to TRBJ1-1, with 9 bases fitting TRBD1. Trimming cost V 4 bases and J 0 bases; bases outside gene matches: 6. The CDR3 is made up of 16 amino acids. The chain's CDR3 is CASSYQTGGLNTEAFF. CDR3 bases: TGTGCCAGCAGTTACCAGACAGGGGGACTGAACACTGAAGCTTTCTTT.

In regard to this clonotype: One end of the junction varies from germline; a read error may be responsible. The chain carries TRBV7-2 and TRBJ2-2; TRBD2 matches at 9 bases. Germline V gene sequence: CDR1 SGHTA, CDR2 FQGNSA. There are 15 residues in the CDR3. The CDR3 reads CASNLVAGVPGELFF. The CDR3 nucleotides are TGTGCCAGCAACTTAGTAGCGGGAGTCCCCGGGGAGCTGTTTTTT.

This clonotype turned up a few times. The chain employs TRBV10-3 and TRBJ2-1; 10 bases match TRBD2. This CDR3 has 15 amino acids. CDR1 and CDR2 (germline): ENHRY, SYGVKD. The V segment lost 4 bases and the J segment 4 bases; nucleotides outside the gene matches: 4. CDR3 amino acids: CAISVRAGGYNEQFF. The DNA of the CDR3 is TGTGCCATCAGTGTCCGAGCGGGAGGGTACAATGAGCAGTTCTTC.

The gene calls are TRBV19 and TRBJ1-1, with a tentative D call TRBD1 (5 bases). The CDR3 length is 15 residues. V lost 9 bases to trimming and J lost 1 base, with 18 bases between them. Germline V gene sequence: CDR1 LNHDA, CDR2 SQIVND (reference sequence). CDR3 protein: CASRELSGTNTEAFF. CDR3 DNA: TGTGCCAGCAGGGAGCTTTCGGGAACGAACACTGAAGCTTTCTTT.

CDR3 protein: CSATGLAGTYEQYF. The DNA for the CDR3 is TGCAGTGCTACGGGACTAGCGGGAACCTACGAGCAGTACTTC. The chain combines TRBV20-1 with TRBJ2-7; 13 bases agree with TRBD2. Germline CDR1 and CDR2: DFQATT and SNEGSKA (reference sequence). The CDR3 consists of 14 residues. Unmatched junction bases numbered 2, after V lost 4 bases and J lost 2 bases.

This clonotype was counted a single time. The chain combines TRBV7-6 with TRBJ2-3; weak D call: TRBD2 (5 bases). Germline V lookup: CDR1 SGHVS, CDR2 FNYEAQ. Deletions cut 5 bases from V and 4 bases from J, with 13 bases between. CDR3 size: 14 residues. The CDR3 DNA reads TGTGCCAGCAGCGGCCTGGGGAGCCCAGATACGCAGTATTTT. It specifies CASSGLGSPDTQYF.

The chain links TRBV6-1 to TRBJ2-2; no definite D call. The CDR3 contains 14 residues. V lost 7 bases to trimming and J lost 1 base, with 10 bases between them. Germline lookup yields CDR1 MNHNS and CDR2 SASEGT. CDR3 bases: TGTGCCAGCATCGGGTACCGGAACACCGGGGAGCTGTTTTTT. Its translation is CASIGYRNTGELFF.

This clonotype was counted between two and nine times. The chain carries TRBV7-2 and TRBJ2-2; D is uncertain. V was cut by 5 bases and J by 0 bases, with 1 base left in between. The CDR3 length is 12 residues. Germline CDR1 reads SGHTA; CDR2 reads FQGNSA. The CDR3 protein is CASSPNTGELFF. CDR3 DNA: TGTGCCAGCAGCCCGAACACCGGGGAGCTGTTTTTT.

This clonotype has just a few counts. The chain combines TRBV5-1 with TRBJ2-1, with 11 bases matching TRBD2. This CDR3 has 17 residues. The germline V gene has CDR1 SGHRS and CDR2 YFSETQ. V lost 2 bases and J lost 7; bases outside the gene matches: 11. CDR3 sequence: CASSLPLLAGARNEQFF. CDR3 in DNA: TGCGCCAGCAGCTTACCCCTACTAGCGGGAGCGCGAAATGAGCAGTTCTTC.

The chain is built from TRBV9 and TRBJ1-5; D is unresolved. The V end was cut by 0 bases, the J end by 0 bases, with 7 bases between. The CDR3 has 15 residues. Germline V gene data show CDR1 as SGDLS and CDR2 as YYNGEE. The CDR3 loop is CASSVGGNSNQPQHF. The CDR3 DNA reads TGTGCCAGCAGCGTAGGGGGTAATAGCAATCAGCCCCAGCATTTT.

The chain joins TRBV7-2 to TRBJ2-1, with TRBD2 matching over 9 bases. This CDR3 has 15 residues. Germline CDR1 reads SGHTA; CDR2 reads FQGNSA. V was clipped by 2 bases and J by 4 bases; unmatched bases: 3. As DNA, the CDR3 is TGTGCCAGCAGCTTAAGCGGGGGGCCGTACAATGAGCAGTTCTTC. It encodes CASSLSGGPYNEQFF.

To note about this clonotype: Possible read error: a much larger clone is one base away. CDR3 sequence reads: CSVGAGEGVYEQYF. As DNA, the CDR3 is TGCAGCGTTGGGGCGGGAGAGGGAGTTTACGAGCAGTACTTC. This chain joins TRBV29-1 and TRBJ2-7, with 7 bases lining up with TRBD2. The CDR3 extends over 14 amino acids. Germline CDR1 reads SQVTM; CDR2 reads ANQGSEA. The V and J ends lost 4 bases and 4 bases, in that order; junction bases with no gene match: 10.

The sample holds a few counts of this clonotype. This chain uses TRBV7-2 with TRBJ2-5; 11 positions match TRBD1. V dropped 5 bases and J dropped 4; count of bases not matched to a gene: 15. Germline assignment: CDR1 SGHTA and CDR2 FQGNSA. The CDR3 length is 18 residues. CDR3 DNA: TGTGCCAGCAGCCCATCTGGGACAGGGGGACCCACGAGAGAGACCCAGTACTTC. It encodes CASSPSGTGGPTRETQYF.

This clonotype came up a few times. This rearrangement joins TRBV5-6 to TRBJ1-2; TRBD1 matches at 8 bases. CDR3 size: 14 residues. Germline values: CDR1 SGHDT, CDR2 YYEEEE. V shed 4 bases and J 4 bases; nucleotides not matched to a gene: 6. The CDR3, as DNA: TGTGCCAGCAGCCTCGGACAGGGCTCCTATGGCTACACCTTC. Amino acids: CASSLGQGSYGYTF. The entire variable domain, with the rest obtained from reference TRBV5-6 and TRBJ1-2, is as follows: DAGVTQSPTHLIKTRGQQVTLRCSPKSGHDTVSWYQQALGQGPQFIFQYYEEEERQRGNFPDRFSGHQFPNYSSELNVNALLLGDSALYLCASSLGQGSYGYTFGSGTRLTVV.

The CDR3: CASSIRRTQDYGYTF. CDR3 sequence (DNA): TGTGCCAGTAGTATCCGACGGACCCAAGACTATGGCTACACCTTC. The chain combines TRBV19 with TRBJ1-2; D is undetermined. Deletions cut 3 bases from V and 3 bases from J, with 14 bases between. The germline V gene encodes CDR1 LNHDA and CDR2 SQIVND (reference sequence). The CDR3 runs to 15 residues.

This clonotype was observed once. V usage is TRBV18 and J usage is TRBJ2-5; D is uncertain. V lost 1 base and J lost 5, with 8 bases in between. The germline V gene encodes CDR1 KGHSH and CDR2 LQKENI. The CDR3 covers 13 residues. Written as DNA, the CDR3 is TGTGCCAGCTCACCACAAGGTTGGGAGACCCAGTACTTC. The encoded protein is CASSPQGWETQYF. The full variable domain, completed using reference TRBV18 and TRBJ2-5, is NAGVMQNPRHLVRRRGQEARLRCSPMKGHSHVYWYRQLPEEGLKFMVYLQKENIIDESGMPKERFSAEFPKEGPSILRIQQVVRGDSAAYFCASSPQGWETQYFGPGTRLLVL.